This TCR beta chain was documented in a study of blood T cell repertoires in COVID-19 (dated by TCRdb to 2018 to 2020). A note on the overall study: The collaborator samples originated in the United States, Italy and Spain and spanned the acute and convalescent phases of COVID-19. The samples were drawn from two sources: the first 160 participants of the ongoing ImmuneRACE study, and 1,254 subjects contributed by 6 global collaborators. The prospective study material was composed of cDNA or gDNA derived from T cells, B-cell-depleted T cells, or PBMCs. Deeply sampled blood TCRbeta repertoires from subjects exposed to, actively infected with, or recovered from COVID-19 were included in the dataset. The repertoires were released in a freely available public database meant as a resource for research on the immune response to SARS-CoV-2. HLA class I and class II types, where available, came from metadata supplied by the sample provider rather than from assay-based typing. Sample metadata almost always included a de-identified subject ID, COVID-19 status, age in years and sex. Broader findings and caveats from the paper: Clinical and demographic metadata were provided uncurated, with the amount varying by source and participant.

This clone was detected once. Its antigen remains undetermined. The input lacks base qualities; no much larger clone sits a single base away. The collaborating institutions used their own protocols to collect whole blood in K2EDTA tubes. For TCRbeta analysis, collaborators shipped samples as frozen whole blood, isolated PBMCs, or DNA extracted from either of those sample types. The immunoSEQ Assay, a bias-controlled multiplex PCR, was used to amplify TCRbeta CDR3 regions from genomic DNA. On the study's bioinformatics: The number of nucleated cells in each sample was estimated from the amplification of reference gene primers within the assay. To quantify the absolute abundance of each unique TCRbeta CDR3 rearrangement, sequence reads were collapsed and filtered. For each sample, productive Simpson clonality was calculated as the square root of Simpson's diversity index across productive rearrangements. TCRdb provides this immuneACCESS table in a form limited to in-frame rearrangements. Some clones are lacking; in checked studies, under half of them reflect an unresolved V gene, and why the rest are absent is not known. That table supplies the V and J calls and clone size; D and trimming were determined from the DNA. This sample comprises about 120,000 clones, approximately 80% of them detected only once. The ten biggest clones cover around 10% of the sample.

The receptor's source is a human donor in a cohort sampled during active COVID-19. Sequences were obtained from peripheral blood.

The CDR3 sequence is CASRLGLAGETQYF. Here is the DNA: TGTGCCAGCAGGTTGGGACTAGCGGGTGAGACCCAGTACTTC. The chain is encoded by TRBV2 joined to TRBJ2-5; 12 central nucleotides agree with TRBD2. The CDR3 holds 14 amino acids from the cysteine to the phenylalanine. The retained sequence is limited to the CDR3, 42 bases, with the frame set at the first base. The germline V gene supplies CDR1 SNHLY and CDR2 FYNNEI. V has 6 bases trimmed and J has 5 bases trimmed; junction bases matching no gene number 4.